This TCR beta chain was retrieved from a study of early T cells in non-severe SARS-CoV-2 infection. TCRdb ran MiXCR on the 5' RACE reads and lists one entry per CDR3 protein. The profile shows more than 60,000 distinct CDR3 sequences, about 9.4% of them singletons. This clonotype was seen a handful of times. CDR1 is PRHDT and CDR2 is FYEKMQ in the germline V gene (reference sequence). CDR3 length: 13 amino acids. The V end lost 5 bases, the J end lost 1 base, and 9 bases lay between the germline ends. The chain combines TRBV13 with TRBJ2-7; no reliable D call. The sequence was obtained from an adult who was a healthcare worker with PCR-confirmed SARS-CoV-2 infection or an uninfected control (not recorded which). Sequenced input: whole blood. The DNA of the CDR3 is TGTGCCAGCAGCACTACGCAGTCCTACGAGCAGTACTTC. Protein: CASSTTQSYEQYF.